This entry lists 26 T cell receptor beta chains sequenced from one sample in a study of cytomegalovirus exposure and HLA in healthy donors. The protocol was immunoSEQ multiplex PCR, while the TCRdb copy is restricted to in-frame clones and leaves out a portion. The repertoire has about 120,000 clones, around 89% of them found once; the top ten carry roughly 6.3%. Input material: PBMCs. These receptors came from a woman between 18 and 29 years old in good health and CMV-seropositive.

V and J are TRBV27 and TRBJ1-2, with 11 bases matching TRBD1. Germline lookup yields CDR1 MNHEY and CDR2 SMNVEV (reference sequence). Trimming took 2 bases from V and 4 from J; bases not matched to a gene: 3. CDR3 length: 15 residues. The CDR3 is CASSLGTGGSYGYTF. CDR3 sequence (DNA): TGTGCCAGCAGTTTAGGGACAGGGGGAAGCTATGGCTACACCTTC.

The V and J genes are TRBV9 and TRBJ1-5; 9 positions match TRBD1. In germline, CDR1 is SGDLS, CDR2 YYNGEE. The CDR3 runs to 15 residues. V shed 3 bases and J 5 bases; nucleotides not matched to a gene: 6. CDR3 nucleotide sequence: TGTGCCAGCAGCGCAGGGACAGGGTCCCATCAGCCCCAGCATTTT. It codes for CASSAGTGSHQPQHF. The full variable domain, its missing parts supplied by reference TRBV9 and TRBJ1-5, is DSGVTQTPKHLITATGQRVTLRCSPRSGDLSVYWYQQSLDQGLQFLIQYYNGEERAKGNILERFSAQQFPDLHSELNLSSLELGDSALYFCASSAGTGSHQPQHFGDGTRLSIL.

The V gene is TRBV7-8, the J gene TRBJ2-5; no clear D. The CDR3 loop spans 17 amino acids. Germline V gene sequence: CDR1 SGHVS, CDR2 FQNEAQ. Trimming took 1 base from V and 4 from J, leaving 19 bases between them. CDR3 nucleotide sequence: TGTGCCAGCAGCTTAGTCCTACGGCAGGCAAACAGAGAGACCCAGTACTTC. Amino acids: CASSLVLRQANRETQYF.

The rearrangement links TRBV6-4 to TRBJ1-2; a weak D match, TRBD1 (6 bases). Trimming removed 10 bases at V and 2 bases at J, with 11 bases between. Germline V gene data show CDR1 as MRHNA and CDR2 as SNTAGT. This CDR3 has 12 amino acids. The CDR3 loop reads CATADSNYGYTF. The CDR3, as DNA: TGTGCCACCGCGGACAGCAACTATGGCTACACCTTC.

The CDR3 DNA reads TGTGCCAGCAGCGTGGGGGGGCGATCAGATCAGCCCCAGCATTTT. This sequence encodes CASSVGGRSDQPQHF. The genes are TRBV9 and TRBJ1-5, with a tentative D call TRBD1 (6 bases). Germline V CDR1 and CDR2: SGDLS, YYNGEE. V gave up 2 bases and J gave up 5 bases, with 14 bases separating them. The CDR3 sequence is 15 residues long.

The chain uses TRBV2 and TRBJ2-3; 9 positions match TRBD2. Germline assignment: CDR1 SNHLY and CDR2 FYNNEI. Unmatched junction bases numbered 16, after V lost 7 bases and J lost 5 bases. This CDR3 spans 17 amino acids. CDR3: CASKAPTSGAIRDTQYF. CDR3 DNA: TGTGCCAGCAAGGCCCCGACTAGCGGAGCAATCCGAGATACGCAGTATTTT. The complete variable domain, with remaining parts taken from reference TRBV2 and TRBJ2-3, reads EPEVTQTPSHQVTQMGQEVILRCVPISNHLYFYWYRQILGQKVEFLVSFYNNEISEKSEIFDDQFSVERPDGSNFTLKIRSTKLEDSAMYFCASKAPTSGAIRDTQYFGPGTRLTVL.

The chain uses TRBV18 and TRBJ2-5, with a tentative D call TRBD2 (6 bases). The germline gives CDR1 KGHSH, CDR2 LQKENI. The ends were cut back, 4 bases at V and 3 bases at J, with 15 bases in the middle. The CDR3 runs to 15 residues. This CDR3 is CASSRSSGGEETQYF. CDR3 sequence (DNA): TGTGCCAGCTCACGTTCGTCCGGGGGTGAAGAGACCCAGTACTTC.

This clone was observed once. The chain carries TRBV11-1 and TRBJ1-1, with 9 positions matching TRBD1. The length of the CDR3 is 15 residues. V was clipped by 7 bases and J by 5 bases; unmatched bases: 11. Germline V gives CDR1 SGHAT, CDR2 FQDESV (reference sequence). The CDR3 sequence: CASMELDRGKTEAFF. Written as DNA, the CDR3 is TGTGCCAGCATGGAGCTAGACAGGGGGAAAACTGAAGCTTTCTTT.

The V call is TRBV5-1, the J call TRBJ1-1; 7 bases align to TRBD1. Germline lookup yields CDR1 SGHRS and CDR2 YFSETQ. Germline trimming cut 4 bases from V and 1 base from J; bases unmatched to any gene: 4. The CDR3 is made up of 14 amino acids. CDR3 DNA: TGCGCCAGCAGCGGCCGGGACAGGAACACTGAAGCTTTCTTT. Translation: CASSGRDRNTEAFF.

The chain links TRBV9 to TRBJ1-6, with TRBD1 matching 7 bases. V gave up 3 bases and J gave up 10 bases; unmatched junction bases: 16. Per germline, CDR1 SGDLS and CDR2 YYNGEE. This CDR3 has 17 amino acids. The DNA of the CDR3 is TGTGCCAGCAGCGACCCAAACGGGACAGAGGATCCCTCACCCCTCCACTTT. Translation gives CASSDPNGTEDPSPLHF.

The chain uses TRBV5-4 and TRBJ1-1; 7 bases line up with TRBD1. The CDR3 runs 14 residues. The V gene end was trimmed by 5 bases and the J gene end by 1 base; junction bases not matched to a gene: 5. CDR1 SGHNT and CDR2 YYREEE come from the germline V gene (reference sequence). The DNA of the CDR3 is TGTGCCAGCAGGGTAGGGGGCAGGAACACTGAAGCTTTCTTT. This translates into CASRVGGRNTEAFF.

This rearrangement joins TRBV7-9 to TRBJ1-1, with D possibly being TRBD1 (5 bases). This CDR3 is built from 14 residues. CDR1 is SEHNR and CDR2 is FQNEAQ in the germline V gene (reference sequence). V was cut by 3 bases and J by 7 bases, with 15 bases left in between. The CDR3 loop reads CASSLTERQSEAFF. CDR3 nucleotide sequence: TGTGCCAGCAGCTTGACCGAGAGACAGAGTGAAGCTTTCTTT.

This chain uses TRBV19 with TRBJ1-3; unclear D gene. The CDR3 contains 15 residues. The V end lost 8 bases, the J end lost 0 bases, and 14 bases lay between the germline ends. Germline V gene data show CDR1 as LNHDA and CDR2 as SQIVND (reference sequence). This CDR3 reads CASSTGSPSGNTIYF. The CDR3 nucleotides are TGTGCCAGTTCCACGGGGTCACCCTCTGGAAACACCATATATTTT.

This clone was seen many times. The V gene is TRBV15, the J gene TRBJ1-4, with no clear D. This CDR3 has 15 amino acids. The germline gives CDR1 LNHNV, CDR2 YYDKDF (reference sequence). V was cut by 0 bases and J by 10 bases, with 15 bases left in between. The CDR3 is CATSREEVSGGKLFF. The CDR3 DNA is TGTGCCACCAGCAGAGAGGAGGTCTCCGGAGGAAAACTGTTTTTT.

This chain links TRBV13 with TRBJ1-1; 8 nucleotides agree with TRBD1. Germline V gene lookup returns CDR1 PRHDT and CDR2 FYEKMQ (reference sequence). V lost 2 bases to trimming and J lost 2 bases; unmatched junction nucleotides: 4. CDR3 length: 15 residues. CDR3 nucleotide sequence: TGTGCCAGCAGCTTATTAGCAGGGGGCAACACTGAAGCTTTCTTT. This encodes CASSLLAGGNTEAFF.

This sequence joins TRBV11-3 and TRBJ2-7, with D possibly matching TRBD1 (6 bases). The CDR3 has 14 amino acids. Germline V gives CDR1 SGHNT, CDR2 YENEEA. V lost 5 bases to trimming and J lost 5 bases, with 16 bases between them. CDR3 in amino acids: CASSPPRQDHEQYF. The CDR3 bases are TGTGCCAGCAGCCCCCCCCGACAGGACCACGAGCAGTACTTC.

The chain recombines TRBV5-4 with TRBJ1-4, with a weak D call TRBD1 (5 bases). The V end lost 4 bases, the J end lost 0 bases, and 16 bases lay between the germline ends. The V gene's germline CDR1 is SGHNT and CDR2 YYREEE (reference sequence). The CDR3 length is 17 residues. CDR3 sequence: CASSQTRGTATNEKLFF. CDR3 DNA: TGTGCCAGCAGCCAAACCCGGGGGACCGCAACTAATGAAAAACTGTTTTTT.

The V gene is TRBV7-9, the J gene TRBJ1-4; D is perhaps TRBD1 (5 bases). This CDR3 comprises 13 residues. V was clipped by 4 bases and J by 5 bases, with 8 bases between them. Germline CDR1 is SEHNR and CDR2 is FQNEAQ (reference sequence). The CDR3 region has the DNA TGTGCCAGCAGCTCTCAGGGAAATGAAAAACTGTTTTTT. As protein: CASSSQGNEKLFF.

Only one count was recorded for this clone. The CDR3 protein is CASSLETGRLNSPLHF. The CDR3 DNA follows: TGTGCCAGCAGCTTAGAGACAGGGCGCTTGAATTCACCCCTCCACTTT. This chain joins TRBV7-2 and TRBJ1-6; 7 bases line up with TRBD1. Germline CDR1 and CDR2: SGHTA and FQGNSA. The CDR3 spans 16 residues. Trimming at V came to 1 base and at J to 7 bases, leaving 7 bases not matched to a gene.

The chain carries TRBV7-2 and TRBJ1-1, with 8 bases identical to TRBD1. The CDR3 contains 14 residues. CDR1 and CDR2 (germline): SGHTA, FQGNSA. Losses at the gene ends were 1 base for V and 5 bases for J; bases not matched to a gene: 3. The CDR3 nucleotides are TGTGCCAGCAGCTTAGGACAGGGGCGGACTGAAGCTTTCTTT. This sequence encodes CASSLGQGRTEAFF.

The chain couples TRBV13 to TRBJ2-7; 11 bases map to TRBD2. This CDR3 is 15 amino acids long. Germline CDR1 reads PRHDT; CDR2 reads FYEKMQ (reference sequence). Unmatched junction bases numbered 4, after V lost 3 bases and J lost 3 bases. CDR3 amino acids: CASSFPSGRIYEQYF. The CDR3 DNA follows: TGTGCCAGCAGCTTCCCTAGCGGGAGGATCTACGAGCAGTACTTC. Using reference TRBV13 and TRBJ2-7 for the parts outside the CDR3, the full variable domain is AAGVIQSPRHLIKEKRETATLKCYPIPRHDTVYWYQQGPGQDPQFLISFYEKMQSDKGSIPDRFSAQQFSDYHSELNMSSLELGDSALYFCASSFPSGRIYEQYFGPGTRLTVT.

The chain joins TRBV5-8 to TRBJ1-2, with a weak D call TRBD1 (6 bases). The germline V and J ends were trimmed by 0 bases and 2 bases, with 14 bases remaining between them. From germline, CDR1 is SGHTS and CDR2 YDEGEE. The CDR3 sequence is 16 residues long. Here the CDR3 DNA reads TGTGCCAGCAGCTTGGGGTACACCGGGACAAACTATGGCTACACCTTC. Amino acids: CASSLGYTGTNYGYTF.

The chain is built from TRBV5-1 and TRBJ2-1, with 10 bases fitting TRBD2. V gave up 5 bases and J gave up 5 bases; unmatched junction bases: 4. Germline CDR1 is SGHRS and CDR2 is YFSETQ. The CDR3 is made up of 14 amino acids. The CDR3 DNA sequence: TGCGCCAGCAGTCGGCTAGCGGGAGACAATGAGCAGTTCTTC. Its protein product is CASSRLAGDNEQFF.

The chain couples TRBV7-3 to TRBJ1-1; TRBD1 agrees at 12 bases. Germline values: CDR1 SGHTA, CDR2 FQGTGA. The V and J ends lost 1 base and 3 bases, in that order; junction bases with no gene match: 9. CDR3 size: 18 residues. The CDR3 bases are TGTGCCAGCAGCTTAATGGGACAGGGGGCGCTGACAGACACTGAAGCTTTCTTT. It is translated as CASSLMGQGALTDTEAFF.

The chain recombines TRBV6-4 with TRBJ2-6; D gene unclear. This CDR3 comprises 15 residues. From germline, CDR1 is MRHNA and CDR2 SNTAGT. Trimming took 3 bases from V and 1 from J, leaving 7 bases between them. DNA for the CDR3: TGTGCCAGCAGTGAAGCACGGTCTGGGGCCAACGTCCTGACTTTC. It encodes CASSEARSGANVLTF.

This clone was seen more than once but under ten times. J is TRBJ1-5 and V is TRBV2; unclear D gene. Germline V gene lookup returns CDR1 SNHLY and CDR2 FYNNEI. The CDR3 sequence is 14 residues long. V lost 8 bases to trimming and J lost 2 bases, with 13 bases between them. This CDR3 is CASLEGLGNQPQHF. CDR3 DNA sequence: TGTGCCAGCTTGGAGGGTCTCGGCAATCAGCCCCAGCATTTT.